This TCR beta chain was retrieved from a study of blood T cell repertoires in COVID-19. Background on the study: Whether acute or convalescent, the COVID-19 samples came from the United States, Italy and Spain. T cells, B-cell-depleted T cells, or PBMCs provided the cDNA or gDNA that served as material.

The CDR3 spans 11 residues. Germline V lookup: CDR1 DFQATT, CDR2 SNEGSKA (reference sequence). Some clones are missing from TCRdb's copy, which holds only in-frame ones; the method was immunoSEQ multiplex PCR. Of about 83,000 clones listed, 86% are singletons. This TCR came from a man aged 45-65 years with active COVID-19. Sequencing was carried out using peripheral blood. This chain joins TRBV20-1 and TRBJ2-1; TRBD1 matches 7 bases. DNA of the CDR3: TGCAGAGCAAATTACCCAGGGGGGCAGTTCTTC. The encoded protein is CRANYPGGQFF.